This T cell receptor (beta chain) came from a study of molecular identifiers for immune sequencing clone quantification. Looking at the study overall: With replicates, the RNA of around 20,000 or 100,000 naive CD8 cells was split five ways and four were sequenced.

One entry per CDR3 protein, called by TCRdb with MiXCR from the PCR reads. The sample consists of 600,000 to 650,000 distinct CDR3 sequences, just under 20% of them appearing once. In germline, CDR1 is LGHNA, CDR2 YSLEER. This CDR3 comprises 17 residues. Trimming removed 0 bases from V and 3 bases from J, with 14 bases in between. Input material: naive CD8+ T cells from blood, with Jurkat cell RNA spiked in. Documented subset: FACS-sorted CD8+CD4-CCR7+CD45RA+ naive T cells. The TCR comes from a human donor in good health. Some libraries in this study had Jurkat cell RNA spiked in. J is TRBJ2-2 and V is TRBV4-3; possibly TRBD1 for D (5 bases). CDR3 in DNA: TGCGCCAGCAGCCAAGAGGTTAGGGGAACGGACACCGGGGAGCTGTTTTTT. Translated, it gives CASSQEVRGTDTGELFF.